The 4 T cell receptor beta chains below come from one sample, sequenced in a study of tumor-infiltrating lymphocytes in localized non-small cell lung cancer. Data came from immunoSEQ multiplex PCR; TCRdb stores just in-frame clones and leaves some out. The sample lists about 12,000 clones; approximately 65% were seen once. Sequencing used uninvolved lung tissue not adjacent to the tumor. Receptors were obtained from a human donor with non-small cell lung cancer.

This clone occurred a few times. The rearrangement links TRBV7-9 to TRBJ1-2, with a possible D match to TRBD1 (5 bases). V lost 0 bases and J 6 bases, leaving 8 bases between the germline ends. Germline V gene sequence: CDR1 SEHNR, CDR2 FQNEAQ (reference sequence). This CDR3 spans 13 amino acids. The CDR3 is CASSLAMGDGYTF. The CDR3 nucleotides are TGTGCCAGCAGCTTAGCAATGGGGGATGGCTACACCTTC.

CDR3 nucleotide sequence: TGTGCCAGCAGCTTGCGGGCTACCTACGAGCAGTACTTC. Translated: CASSLRATYEQYF. The genes are TRBV5-6 and TRBJ2-7; unclear D gene. The CDR3 extends over 13 amino acids. Germline V gene data show CDR1 as SGHDT and CDR2 as YYEEEE. Trimming removed 1 base from V and 2 bases from J, with 7 bases in between.

This chain links TRBV4-1 with TRBJ2-3, with D possibly being TRBD2 (5 bases). This CDR3 region has 16 residues. V was cut by 1 base and J by 6 bases, with 17 bases left in between. Germline CDR1 reads MGHRA; CDR2 reads YSYEKL. The CDR3 bases are TGCGCCAGCAGCCAAGTTTGGAGCGAGGAGGTGGATACGCAGTATTTT. The encoded protein is CASSQVWSEEVDTQYF.

This chain uses TRBV7-9 with TRBJ2-2, with D possibly TRBD1 on 6 matching bases. V lost 6 bases to trimming and J lost 1 base, with 9 bases between them. In germline, CDR1 is SEHNR, CDR2 FQNEAQ (reference sequence). The CDR3 sequence is 14 residues long. CDR3 sequence reads: CASRWGQNTGELFF. CDR3 DNA: TGTGCCAGCAGATGGGGACAGAACACCGGGGAGCTGTTTTTT.